These 8 T cell receptor beta chains originate from one sample sequenced in a study of OX40 agonist ivuxolimab in advanced cancers. The method was immunoSEQ multiplex PCR; TCRdb's version includes in-frame clones alone and lacks a portion of them. The sample has over 65,000 clones, about nine tenths seen once. The sample here was CD4+ or CD8+ T cells sorted from blood, taken in a trial of the OX40 agonist ivuxolimab. The source of these receptors is an adult with an advanced solid tumor such as melanoma, head and neck, liver or kidney cancer.

The V gene is TRBV2, the J gene TRBJ2-5; D may correspond to TRBD1 or TRBD2 (6 bases each). The V end was cut by 5 bases, the J end by 5 bases, with 12 bases between. The germline V gene has CDR1 SNHLY and CDR2 FYNNEI. CDR3 size: 13 residues. The CDR3 DNA is TGTGCCAGCAGTTGGGGGGCGGGGGAGACCCAGTACTTC. It codes for CASSWGAGETQYF.

CDR3 residues: CASSSGGAYNEQFF. CDR3 sequence (DNA): TGTGCCAGCAGCTCAGGCGGGGCCTACAATGAGCAGTTCTTC. The chain couples TRBV7-2 to TRBJ2-1; the D gene is possibly TRBD2 (6 bases). The CDR3 sequence is 14 residues long. The ends were cut back, 4 bases at V and 2 bases at J, with 9 bases in the middle. CDR1 is SGHTA, CDR2 FQGNSA, per germline.

This rearrangement joins TRBV19 to TRBJ1-2, with TRBD1 identical over 8 bases. The CDR3 has 12 amino acids. Germline CDR1 is LNHDA and CDR2 is SQIVND (reference sequence). V lost 8 bases, J lost 4 bases, and 3 bases stayed unmatched. CDR3 region: CASRQGPYGYTF. CDR3 nucleotide sequence: TGTGCCAGTCGACAGGGGCCCTATGGCTACACCTTC.

The chain carries TRBV11-2 and TRBJ1-2; the D gene is possibly TRBD1 (5 bases). The V gene lost 6 bases and the J gene lost 4 bases, with 9 bases spanning the gap. Germline V gives CDR1 SGHAT, CDR2 FQNNGV. CDR3 length: 12 amino acids. Here the CDR3 DNA reads TGTGCCAGCAGTCTCCAGGGCTATGGCTACACCTTC. Translating it yields CASSLQGYGYTF.

The chain links TRBV19 to TRBJ2-5; D assignment may be TRBD1 or TRBD2 (5 bases each). The germline V and J ends were trimmed by 1 base and 1 base, with 10 bases remaining between them. This CDR3 contains 15 residues. Per the germline V gene, CDR1 is LNHDA and CDR2 is SQIVND (reference sequence). As DNA, the CDR3 is TGTGCCAGTAGTATAGCAGCAGGGACCCAAGAGACCCAGTACTTC. Its translation: CASSIAAGTQETQYF.

The J gene is TRBJ2-5, the V gene TRBV7-7, with D tentatively TRBD1 or TRBD2 (5 bases each). The CDR3 runs 15 residues. V lost 1 base and J 7 bases, leaving 16 bases between the germline ends. Germline-derived CDR1 and CDR2 are SSHAT and FNYEAQ (reference sequence). Here the CDR3 reads CASSLGGPQEGTQYF. The DNA of the CDR3 is TGTGCCAGCAGCTTAGGGGGCCCCCAAGAGGGGACCCAGTACTTC.

The CDR3 DNA reads as TGTGCCAGCAGTTTCAAGGGACAGGGGGGCTACGAGCAGTACTTC. Its translation: CASSFKGQGGYEQYF. The chain links TRBV7-2 to TRBJ2-7; 11 nucleotides line up with TRBD1. V trimming: 6 bases; J trimming: 3 bases; junction bases outside the gene matches: 7. Germline V gene lookup returns CDR1 SGHTA and CDR2 FQGNSA. This CDR3 contains 15 residues. Full variable domain (outside the CDR3, taken from reference TRBV7-2 and TRBJ2-7): GAGVSQSPSNKVTEKGKDVELRCDPISGHTALYWYRQSLGQGLEFLIYFQGNSAPDKSGLPSDRFSAERTGGSVSTLTIQRTQQEDSAVYLCASSFKGQGGYEQYFGPGTRLTVT.

The V call is TRBV29-1, the J call TRBJ2-7, with 7 bases matching TRBD1. This CDR3 has 16 residues. Germline CDR1 and CDR2: SQVTM and ANQGSEA. V lost 0 bases, J lost 3 bases, and 11 bases stayed unmatched. In nucleotides, the CDR3 is TGCAGCGTTGAAGAGTGGGGACAGCCAATATTCTACGAGCAGTACTTC. As protein: CSVEEWGQPIFYEQYF.